This T cell receptor beta chain was obtained from a study of T cell repertoires in cytomegalovirus infection. Study-level information: Indicated by public TCR beta signatures were CMV infection and matching HLA type.

This clonotype has more than one count but fewer than ten. As yet, its antigen is unknown. TCRdb passed the reads through MiXCR, listing each CDR3 protein once. The data show approximately 730,000 distinct CDR3 sequences, 25% to 30% seen once. V dropped 6 bases and J dropped 6; count of bases not matched to a gene: 9. The CDR3 extends over 15 amino acids. Whole-study findings and limits: CMV carriers with the relevant HLA were identified by cumulative public TCR beta family frequency. Across the ex vivo response, the dominant clonotypes were HLA-C-restricted CMV-specific TCR beta clonotypes.

This sequence originates from a human donor in good health (CMV status not recorded). Some clones in this sample may be carry-over from other donors' samples. The sequencing here drew on cultured CD8+ T cells from PBMCs, taken from culture after CMV antigen stimulation. The gene calls are TRBV12-3 or TRBV12-4 and TRBJ1-2, with 11 positions matching TRBD1. CDR3 loop: CASRPRTGGFDGYTF. The CDR3 bases are TGTGCCAGCAGACCACGGACAGGGGGCTTCGATGGCTACACCTTC.